This is a list of T cell receptor beta chains from one sample in a study of molecular identifiers for immune sequencing clone quantification. MiXCR was run by TCRdb on the PCR reads, yielding one entry per CDR3 protein. The table lists about 640,000 distinct CDR3 sequences, roughly 21% of them singletons. Specimen: naive CD8+ T cells from blood, with Jurkat cell RNA spiked in. All receptors derive from a human donor in good health. Some libraries in this study had Jurkat cell RNA spiked in. Both conserved end residues are part of each CDR3. A D gene is named only where the DNA matches it firmly. The size entry is marked missing in some rows and otherwise reads once, few, many or a size class.

J | D | size | V | DNA | CDR3
TRBJ1-5 | NA | many | TRBV6-2/TRBV6-3 | TGTGCCAGCAGTTACTCTGGGTTCGGAGTGGGATTTAGCAATCAGCCCCAGCATTTT | CASSYSGFGVGFSNQPQHF
TRBJ2-3 | NA | many | TRBV4-3 | TGCGCCAGCAGCCAAGATCTTAGGACAGATACGCAGTATTTT | CASSQDLRTDTQYF
TRBJ2-7 | TRBD2 | NA | TRBV7-9 | TGTGCCAGCAGCCCAAGAACCTCGACGCGGGAGGACTCCTACGGGCAGTACTTC | CASSPRTSTREDSYGQYF
TRBJ2-1 | TRBD2 | few | TRBV27 | TGTGCCAACAGTTTATCCGGGACTAGCCCTAATGAGCAGTTCTTC | CANSLSGTSPNEQFF
TRBJ1-2 | TRBD1 | few | TRBV4-1 | TGCGCCAGCAGCCAAACCGGGACAGGGGAGTTTGACACCTTC | CASSQTGTGEFDTF
TRBJ1-1 | NA | many | TRBV29-1 | TGCAGCGTACTCTCCACGATGACAGAAAACACTGAAGCTTTCTTT | CSVLSTMTENTEAFF
TRBJ2-7 | NA | many | TRBV7-9 | TGTGCCAGCAGCTTAGACAGCACGGGCAGCTACGAGCAGTACTTC | CASSLDSTGSYEQYF
TRBJ2-7 | NA | many | TRBV6-6 | TGTGCCAGCAGTTACTCTTCGGGACGGGATTACGAGCAGTACTTC | CASSYSSGRDYEQYF
TRBJ2-1 | NA | NA | TRBV6-1 | TGTGCCAGCAGATACTGGACTTTAGACTCCTACAATGAGCAGTTCTTC | CASRYWTLDSYNEQFF
TRBJ2-1 | NA | NA | TRBV19 | TGTGCCAGTAGTTCCTGGACTGTTTACAATGAGCAGTTCTTC | CASSSWTVYNEQFF
TRBJ1-2 | NA | NA | TRBV29-1 | TGCAGCGTTGAGGGGACATCGGGTGGCTACACCTTC | CSVEGTSGGYTF
TRBJ2-7 | NA | NA | TRBV6-1 | TGTGCCAGCAGTGAATTCGGGACAACAGCCGCCTACGAGCAGTACTTC | CASSEFGTTAAYEQYF
TRBJ1-6 | NA | few | TRBV11-2 | TGTGCCAGCAGCTTAGGCCGCTCAGGGGTATCACCCCTCCACTTT | CASSLGRSGVSPLHF
TRBJ2-3 | NA | many | TRBV5-1 | TGCGCCAGCAGATTAACGGGACACCAGATGGGCACAGATACGCAGTATTTT | CASRLTGHQMGTDTQYF
TRBJ1-1 | TRBD1 | few | TRBV27 | TGTGCCAGCACCCAGGGGGCGGGGAACACTGAAGCTTTCTTT | CASTQGAGNTEAFF
TRBJ1-3 | NA | many | TRBV7-9 | TGTGCCAGCAGCTTAAGCTTCGCCGACGTTGGAAACACCATATATTTT | CASSLSFADVGNTIYF
TRBJ2-7 | TRBD1 | many | TRBV5-5 | TGTGCCAGCACCCCCGGACAGGTCAGCTCCTACGAGCAGTACTTC | CASTPGQVSSYEQYF
TRBJ2-5 | NA | NA | TRBV27 | TGTGCCAGCAGTCCCGGGACGGCCTCCCGGGAGACCCAGTACTTC | CASSPGTASRETQYF
TRBJ2-3 | TRBD2 | NA | TRBV9 | TGTGCCAGCGGTGTGGGGGGGGAAACAGATACGCAGTATTTT | CASGVGGETDTQYF
TRBJ1-1 | NA | many | TRBV12-3/TRBV12-4 | TGTGCCAGCAGTTTACACGGCCTTGAAGCTTTCTTT | CASSLHGLEAFF
TRBJ2-1 | NA | many | TRBV24-1 | TGTGCCACCAGTGAATCCACTTACAATGAGCAGTTCTTC | CATSESTYNEQFF
TRBJ1-2 | NA | few | TRBV14 | TGTGCCAGCAGCCAAGGGACAGCCTATGGCTACACCTTC | CASSQGTAYGYTF
TRBJ2-7 | TRBD1 | many | TRBV5-6 | TGTGCCAGCTTGTCCCAGGGACAGGGCTACGAGCAGTACTTC | CASLSQGQGYEQYF
TRBJ2-5 | NA | many | TRBV20-1 | TGCAGTGCTAGTGGAGGGCAAGAGACCCAGTACTTC | CSASGGQETQYF
TRBJ2-5 | TRBD2 | many | TRBV11-2 | TGTGCCAGCACTGGTCTAGCGGAGGATCAAGAGACCCAGTACTTC | CASTGLAEDQETQYF
TRBJ2-1 | NA | NA | TRBV29-1 | TGCAGCGTTGAGGGACTCCCTAATGAGCAGTTCTTC | CSVEGLPNEQFF
TRBJ1-2 | NA | many | TRBV29-1 | TGCAGCGCTTCCGATGGACCTGGCTATGGCTACACCTTC | CSASDGPGYGYTF
TRBJ2-1 | NA | NA | TRBV5-1 | TGCGCCAGCAGCTTGGCCAGTAACAATGAGCAGTTCTTC | CASSLASNNEQFF
TRBJ2-1 | TRBD1 | many | TRBV12-3/TRBV12-4 | TGTGCCAGCAGACCGGGACAGAGATACAATGAGCAGTTCTTC | CASRPGQRYNEQFF
TRBJ2-3 | NA | many | TRBV7-2 | TGTGCCAGCAGCAGAATCACAGATACGCAGTATTTT | CASSRITDTQYF
TRBJ2-3 | NA | many | TRBV20-1 | TGCAGTGCTAGAGATCCGGGGCAGGGGAAATCAGATACGCAGTATTTT | CSARDPGQGKSDTQYF
TRBJ2-1 | NA | NA | TRBV3-1 | TGTGCCAGCAGCCAATCGGTTATCCAGAGCTCCTACAATGAGCAGTTCTTC | CASSQSVIQSSYNEQFF
TRBJ2-1 | TRBD1 | many | TRBV24-1 | TGTGCCACCAGTGATGACAGGGGCTTTGAGCAGTTCTTC | CATSDDRGFEQFF
TRBJ2-2 | TRBD2 | many | TRBV6-6 | TGTGCCAGCAGTTTTCCCCTCGCTAGCGGGGGGGCGGATACCGGGGAGCTGTTTTTT | CASSFPLASGGADTGELFF
TRBJ2-1 | NA | many | TRBV12-3/TRBV12-4 | TGTGCCAGCAGTAGAGGCGGGACTCCGAACAATGAGCAGTTCTTC | CASSRGGTPNNEQFF
TRBJ1-4 | NA | many | TRBV29-1 | TGCAGCGTTGAAGAGTTGGACGACGGTTATGAAAAACTGTTTTTT | CSVEELDDGYEKLFF
TRBJ2-7 | TRBD2 | many | TRBV27 | TGTGCCAGCAGTCCGGGACTAGCGGGTATCTACGAGCAGTACTTC | CASSPGLAGIYEQYF
TRBJ2-3 | TRBD2 | many | TRBV4-3 | TGCGCCAGCAGCCAAACCGGGACTAGCGACACAGATACGCAGTATTTT | CASSQTGTSDTDTQYF
TRBJ1-3 | NA | NA | TRBV7-9 | TGTGCCAGCAGCCCCAGTACTGGAAACACCATATATTTT | CASSPSTGNTIYF
TRBJ1-5 | NA | NA | TRBV5-1 | TGCGCCAGCAGCGGCGGACAAATCCAACCGGATACGCAGCATTTT | CASSGGQIQPDTQHF
TRBJ2-7 | NA | few | TRBV7-9 | TGTGCCAGCAGCTTAGCGACGGGGACGGGGGAGCAGTACTTC | CASSLATGTGEQYF
TRBJ2-1 | TRBD1 | many | TRBV19 | TGTGCCACCAGAAGGACAGGCTCCTACAATGAGCAGTTCTTC | CATRRTGSYNEQFF
TRBJ2-7 | NA | many | TRBV29-1 | TGCAGCGTTGAAGATGTGGGGCCGGTCTCCTACGAGCAGTACTTC | CSVEDVGPVSYEQYF
TRBJ2-7 | NA | many | TRBV28 | TGTGCCAGCAGTTGGACTACCTACGAGCAGTACTTC | CASSWTTYEQYF
TRBJ2-6 | TRBD1 | many | TRBV13 | TGTGCCAGCAGAACTGACAGGGTAGGCAACGTCCTGACTTTC | CASRTDRVGNVLTF
TRBJ2-2 | NA | many | TRBV29-1 | TGCAGCGTTGAAGTTCAAGAGGACAGAAACACCGGGGAGCTGTTTTTT | CSVEVQEDRNTGELFF
TRBJ2-1 | NA | few | TRBV18 | TGTGCCAGCGCAATTCCAGGGTCCTACAATGAGCAGTTCTTC | CASAIPGSYNEQFF
TRBJ2-3 | NA | few | TRBV7-3 | TGTGCCAGCAGCTCCTTCGGCACGGGATTCACAGATACGCAGTATTTT | CASSSFGTGFTDTQYF
TRBJ2-1 | NA | many | TRBV4-3 | TGCGCCAGCAGCCAAGATCATCGTGGTCCCCTACAGTTCTTC | CASSQDHRGPLQFF
TRBJ2-7 | NA | few | TRBV28 | TGTGCCAGCAGCACAAGAGACAAGGGAGCCTACGAGCAGTACTTC | CASSTRDKGAYEQYF
TRBJ1-2 | TRBD1 | NA | TRBV20-1 | TGCAGTGCTAGAGAAGACAGGGAGGATGGCTACACCTTC | CSAREDREDGYTF
TRBJ1-4 | NA | many | TRBV23-1 | TGCGCCAGCAGTCAAGGGGACAACTTCAATGAAAAACTGTTTTTT | CASSQGDNFNEKLFF
TRBJ2-1 | TRBD1 | NA | TRBV27 | TGTGCCAGCAGTCTTCAGGGGGACAATGAGCAGTTCTTC | CASSLQGDNEQFF